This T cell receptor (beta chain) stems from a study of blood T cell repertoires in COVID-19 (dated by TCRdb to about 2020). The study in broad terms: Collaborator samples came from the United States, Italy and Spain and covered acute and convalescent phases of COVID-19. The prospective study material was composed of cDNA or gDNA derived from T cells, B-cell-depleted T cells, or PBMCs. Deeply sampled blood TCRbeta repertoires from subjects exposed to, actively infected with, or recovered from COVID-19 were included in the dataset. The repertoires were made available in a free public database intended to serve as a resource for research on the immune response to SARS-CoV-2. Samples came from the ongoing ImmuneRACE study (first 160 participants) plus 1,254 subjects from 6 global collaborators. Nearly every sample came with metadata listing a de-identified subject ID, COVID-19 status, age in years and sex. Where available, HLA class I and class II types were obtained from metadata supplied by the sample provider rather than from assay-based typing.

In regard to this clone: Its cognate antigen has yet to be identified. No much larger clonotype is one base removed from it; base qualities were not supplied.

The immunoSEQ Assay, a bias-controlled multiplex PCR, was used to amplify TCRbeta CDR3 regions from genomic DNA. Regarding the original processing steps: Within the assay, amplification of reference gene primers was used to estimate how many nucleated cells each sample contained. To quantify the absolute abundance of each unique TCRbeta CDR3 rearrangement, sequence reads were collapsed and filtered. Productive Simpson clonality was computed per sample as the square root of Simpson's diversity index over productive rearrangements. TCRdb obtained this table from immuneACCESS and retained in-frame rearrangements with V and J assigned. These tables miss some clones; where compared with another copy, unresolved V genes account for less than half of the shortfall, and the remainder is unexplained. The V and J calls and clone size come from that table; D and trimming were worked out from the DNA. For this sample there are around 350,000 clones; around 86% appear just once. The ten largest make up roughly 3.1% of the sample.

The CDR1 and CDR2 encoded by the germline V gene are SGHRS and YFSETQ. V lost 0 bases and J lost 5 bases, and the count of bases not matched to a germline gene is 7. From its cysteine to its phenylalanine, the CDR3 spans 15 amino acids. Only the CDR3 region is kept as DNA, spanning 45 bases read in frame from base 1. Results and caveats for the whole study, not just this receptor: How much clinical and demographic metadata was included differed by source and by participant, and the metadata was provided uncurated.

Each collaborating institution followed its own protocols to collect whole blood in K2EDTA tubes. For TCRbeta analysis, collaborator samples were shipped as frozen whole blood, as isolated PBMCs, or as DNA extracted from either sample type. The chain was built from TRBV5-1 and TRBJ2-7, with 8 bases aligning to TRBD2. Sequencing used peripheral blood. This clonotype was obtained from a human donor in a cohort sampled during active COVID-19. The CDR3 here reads CASSLVTGGRNEQYF. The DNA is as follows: TGCGCCAGCAGCTTGGTTACGGGCGGGAGGAACGAGCAGTACTTC.